The rows below give T cell receptor beta chains drawn from one sample of a study of T cell repertoires in cytomegalovirus infection. TCRdb fed the reads into MiXCR, producing one record per CDR3 protein. The repertoire consists of more than 500,000 distinct CDR3 sequences, with 16% occurring once and the leading ten covering 24%. The sample comprised CD8+ T cells from PBMCs. The receptor source for this set is a human donor in good health (CMV status not recorded). Some clones in this sample may be carry-over from other donors' samples. Both conserved end residues are part of each CDR3. A D gene is named only where the DNA matches it firmly. Only some rows state a clone size, as once, few, many or a class for expanded clones.

size	V	J	D	CDR3	DNA
many	TRBV6-2/TRBV6-3	TRBJ2-7	NA	CASGRDGPYPTYEQYF	TGTGCCAGCGGAAGGGACGGCCCGTATCCAACTTACGAGCAGTACTTC
NA	TRBV28	TRBJ2-1	NA	CATGARGDEQFF	TGTGCCACGGGAGCCAGGGGTGATGAGCAGTTCTTC
few	TRBV15	TRBJ2-2	NA	CATSRDNQGGNTGELFF	TGTGCCACCAGCAGAGATAATCAGGGAGGGAACACCGGGGAGCTGTTTTTT
many	TRBV28	TRBJ2-7	TRBD2	CASSPPGLAEGYEQYF	TGTGCCAGCAGTCCCCCGGGACTAGCGGAGGGCTACGAGCAGTACTTC
few	TRBV5-1	TRBJ2-7	NA	CASSDRGTYEQYF	TGCGCCAGCAGCGACCGTGGGACCTACGAGCAGTACTTC
few	TRBV4-1	TRBJ1-5	NA	CASSQVLGQPQHF	TGCGCCAGCAGCCAAGTCCTGGGTCAGCCCCAGCATTTT
NA	TRBV27	TRBJ2-1	NA	CASTGGQDSYNEQFF	TGTGCCAGCACCGGCGGCCAGGACTCCTACAATGAGCAGTTCTTC
many	TRBV6-5	TRBJ2-7	TRBD2	CASSFWTSGGTHEQYF	TGTGCCAGCAGTTTCTGGACTAGCGGGGGAACGCACGAGCAGTACTTC
NA	TRBV12-3/TRBV12-4	TRBJ1-2	NA	CASSERDNGYTF	TGTGCCAGCAGTGAAAGGGACAATGGCTACACCTTC
many	TRBV6-6	TRBJ2-7	NA	CASSPYRSSYEQYF	TGTGCCAGCAGCCCTTACAGGAGCTCCTACGAGCAGTACTTC
few	TRBV27	TRBJ1-1	NA	CASSSNRDFGNTEAFF	TGTGCCAGCAGTTCCAACAGGGATTTTGGGAACACTGAAGCTTTCTTT
NA	TRBV5-1	TRBJ1-2	NA	CASSLQGKANYGYTF	TGCGCCAGCAGCTTGCAGGGGAAGGCTAACTATGGCTACACCTTC
many	TRBV7-8	TRBJ2-1	NA	CASSFPRLTSNNEQFF	TGTGCCAGCAGCTTCCCCAGGTTAACTAGTAACAATGAGCAGTTCTTC
many	TRBV19	TRBJ1-1	NA	CASSDPTAGPEAFF	TGTGCCAGTAGTGACCCGACAGCCGGCCCTGAAGCTTTCTTT
NA	TRBV20-1	TRBJ2-7	TRBD2	CSASLAGGPHYEQYF	TGCAGTGCTAGTTTGGCGGGGGGGCCCCACTACGAGCAGTACTTC
NA	TRBV12-5	TRBJ1-1	NA	CASGLGPGAFF	TGTGCTAGTGGTTTGGGACCGGGTGCTTTCTTT
many	TRBV6-1	TRBJ2-1	TRBD2	CASSEGRLAAYTIRGNEQFF	TGTGCCAGCAGTGAAGGTCGACTAGCGGCCTATACCATCCGGGGGAATGAGCAGTTCTTC
NA	TRBV19	TRBJ1-1	NA	CASSPGLENTEAFF	TGTGCCAGTAGTCCTGGACTGGAGAACACTGAAGCTTTCTTT
many	TRBV2	TRBJ1-2	NA	CASQGVYGYTF	TGTGCCAGCCAGGGAGTCTATGGCTACACCTTC
NA	TRBV5-6	TRBJ2-5	NA	CASSSAGATKTQYF	TGTGCCAGCAGCTCCGCAGGGGCTACGAAGACCCAGTACTTC
few	TRBV19	TRBJ1-2	NA	CASRTGRVGYTF	TGTGCCAGTAGAACCGGCAGGGTTGGCTACACCTTC
NA	TRBV12-3/TRBV12-4	TRBJ1-2	TRBD1	CASSSPYPIQGDHGYTF	TGTGCCAGCAGCTCGCCTTACCCAATACAGGGGGATCATGGCTACACCTTC
many	TRBV7-2	TRBJ1-2	NA	CASSLTQKQGYYGYTF	TGTGCCAGCAGCTTAACACAGAAGCAGGGTTACTATGGCTACACCTTC
many	TRBV5-4	TRBJ2-2	NA	CASSLEGFAGELFF	TGTGCCAGCAGCTTGGAGGGGTTCGCCGGGGAGCTGTTTTTT